Many counts were recorded for the clone carrying this T cell receptor beta chain. Its specificity is unknown. V lost 5 bases to trimming and J lost 5 bases; unmatched junction nucleotides: 6. This CDR3 comprises 14 residues. Germline CDR1 reads SGHRS; CDR2 reads YFSETQ. Template material for amplifying TCR beta CDR3 regions consisted of RNA transcripts. The HTBI primer set was used in a first-round RT-PCR of the TCR CDR3. One entry per CDR3 protein results from TCRdb running MiXCR on the multiplex PCR reads. The sample has about 610,000 distinct CDR3 sequences, approximately 14% seen once; the top ten hold 4.3%. This specimen belongs to a study of T cells in Graves' hyperthyroidism and ophthalmopathy. Study in general: Peripheral blood draws took place at initial diagnosis, ahead of any treatment.

The study's findings and limits: Researchers report that a 13 V-J model separated ophthalmopathy from stable hyperthyroidism. Prediction of ophthalmopathy progression came a median roughly 6.4 months pre-onset.

The sample was blood. This TCR was sampled from a woman aged 40-49 years with Graves' ophthalmopathy. The chain carries TRBV5-1 and TRBJ2-2; 7 bases are a match to TRBD2. The CDR3 reads CASSSLAETGELFF. The DNA for the CDR3 is TGCGCCAGCAGTTCGCTAGCGGAGACCGGGGAGCTGTTTTTT.